A single sample is the source of the 29 T cell receptor beta chains below, sequenced in a study of Graves' ophthalmopathy and Graves' hyperthyroidism. RNA transcripts yielded amplified TCR beta CDR3 regions. HTBI primers were employed in first-round RT-PCR, then a second-round multiplex PCR followed. MiXCR, applied by TCRdb to the multiplex PCR reads, yields one record per CDR3 protein. This table has hundreds of thousands of distinct CDR3 sequences, approximately 15% appearing once. Sequences were obtained from blood. The receptors stem from a woman in her twenties or thirties with Graves' ophthalmopathy.

In its sample, this clonotype was seen many times. The chain recombines TRBV5-1 with TRBJ2-7, with 7 bases aligning to TRBD1. The CDR3 covers 17 residues. With V trimmed by 3 bases and J by 2 bases, 14 bases remained unmatched. CDR1 and CDR2 from the germline V gene are SGHRS and YFSETQ. CDR3 loop: CASSSDRWPRLPYEQYF. The CDR3 DNA sequence: TGCGCCAGCAGCTCGGACAGGTGGCCTCGGTTGCCCTACGAGCAGTACTTC.

In this sample, this clonotype turned up many times. The chain is built from TRBV30 and TRBJ2-2; tentative D call: TRBD2 (6 bases). In germline, CDR1 is GTSNPN, CDR2 SVGIG (reference sequence). Trimming pared 4 bases from V and 10 bases from J, leaving 16 bases between. The CDR3 totals 13 residues. The CDR3 reads CAWNAGTYQELFF. CDR3 nucleotide sequence: TGTGCCTGGAACGCCGGGACTTACCAGGAGCTGTTTTTT. Based on the CDR3 plus reference TRBV30 and TRBJ2-2, the full variable domain is SQTIHQWPATLVQPVGSPLSLECTVEGTSNPNLYWYRQAAGRGLQLLFYSVGIGQISSEVPQNLSASRPQDRQFILSSKKLLLSDSGFYLCAWNAGTYQELFFGEGSRLTVL.

The rearrangement uses TRBV6-1 and TRBJ1-4; D is unresolved. The CDR3 is 13 amino acids. Trimming removed 6 bases from V and 7 bases from J, with 12 bases in between. Looked up from germline, CDR1 is MNHNS and CDR2 is SASEGT. CDR3 in amino acids: CASRKYISEKLFF. The CDR3 DNA reads as TGTGCCAGCAGAAAATACATCAGTGAAAAACTGTTTTTT.

In this sample, this clonotype turned up many times. The V gene is TRBV24-1, the J gene TRBJ1-5; the match to TRBD1 covers 7 bases. The trim removed 4 bases at V and 5 bases at J, leaving 4 bases unmatched. The CDR3 is 14 amino acids. Germline CDR1 KGHDR, CDR2 SFDVKD. This CDR3 is CATSEGGPDQPQHF. CDR3 nucleotide sequence: TGTGCCACCAGTGAAGGGGGCCCGGATCAGCCCCAGCATTTT.

This clonotype was recorded at least ten times. CDR3 sequence: CASSLFAVADSGNIQYF. The CDR3 DNA is TGTGCCAGCAGCTTATTTGCGGTAGCGGATTCCGGAAACATTCAGTACTTC. J is TRBJ2-4 and V is TRBV7-2; maybe TRBD2 (6 bases). V lost 2 bases and J 6 bases, leaving 20 bases between the germline ends. The CDR3 sequence is 17 residues long. From germline, CDR1 is SGHTA and CDR2 FQGNSA. Full variable domain (missing parts from reference TRBV7-2 and TRBJ2-4): GAGVSQSPSNKVTEKGKDVELRCDPISGHTALYWYRQSLGQGLEFLIYFQGNSAPDKSGLPSDRFSAERTGGSVSTLTIQRTQQEDSAVYLCASSLFAVADSGNIQYFGAGTRLSVL.

This clonotype was picked up many times. This CDR3 is CASSLEEQGRYEQYF. CDR3 bases: TGTGCCAGCAGCTTAGAAGAACAGGGCCGCTACGAGCAGTACTTC. This sequence joins TRBV7-9 and TRBJ2-7, with D possibly matching TRBD1 (6 bases). The CDR3 contains 15 residues. V was cut by 1 base and J by 3 bases, with 13 bases left in between. Germline V gives CDR1 SEHNR, CDR2 FQNEAQ (reference sequence).

This clonotype showed up many times. V is TRBV18 and J is TRBJ1-1, with D perhaps TRBD1 (6 bases). V lost 8 bases to trimming and J lost 0 bases, with 13 bases between them. The CDR3 runs 14 residues. In germline, CDR1 is KGHSH, CDR2 LQKENI. The chain's CDR3 is CASDSGAMNTEAFF. The CDR3 DNA reads as TGTGCCAGCGACTCAGGGGCTATGAACACTGAAGCTTTCTTT.

There are many counts of this clonotype. This chain joins TRBV19 and TRBJ1-2; 11 bases match TRBD1. The CDR3 covers 14 residues. Trimming cost V 8 bases and J 5 bases; bases outside gene matches: 7. Germline CDR1 reads LNHDA; CDR2 reads SQIVND (reference sequence). The DNA of the CDR3 is TGTGCCAGTGCCGGGACAGGGGGGAATTATGGCTACACCTTC. Its protein is CASAGTGGNYGYTF.

This clonotype was seen at least ten times. The gene calls are TRBV12-3 or TRBV12-4 and TRBJ2-2; 7 bases are shared with TRBD2. The CDR3 spans 16 residues. V shed 2 bases and J 1 base; nucleotides not matched to a gene: 4. CDR3 nucleotides: TGTGCCAGCAGTTTAATGGCGGGGGTGAACACCGGGGAGCTGTTTTTT. It is translated as CASSLMAGVNTGELFF.

This clonotype was seen only a few times. The chain has TRBV28 and TRBJ1-4, with 10 bases lining up with TRBD1. CDR1 and CDR2 from the germline V gene are MDHEN and SYDVKM. This CDR3 has 17 amino acids. The V segment lost 6 bases and the J segment 7 bases; nucleotides outside the gene matches: 14. The CDR3 DNA reads TGTGCCAGCAGGGGACAGGGGAATATTTGGGGTGGTGAAAAACTGTTTTTT. Amino acid sequence: CASRGQGNIWGGEKLFF.

J is TRBJ2-2 and V is TRBV28, with TRBD1 matching 12 bases. The length of the CDR3 is 18 residues. The V and J ends lost 10 bases and 2 bases, in that order; junction bases with no gene match: 14. CDR1 and CDR2 from the germline V gene are MDHEN and SYDVKM. The CDR3 here is CATTPGTGGLHNTGELFF. The CDR3 DNA follows: TGTGCCACCACTCCCGGGACAGGGGGCCTTCATAACACCGGGGAGCTGTTTTTT.

The table lists this clonotype with many counts. The chain has TRBV20-1 and TRBJ1-3; D remains ambiguous. The length of the CDR3 is 12 residues. The germline V gene encodes CDR1 DFQATT and CDR2 SNEGSKA (reference sequence). The germline V and J ends were trimmed by 6 bases and 4 bases, with 10 bases remaining between them. The CDR3 sequence: CSARPAGNTIYF. The CDR3 DNA is TGCAGTGCCCGTCCAGCCGGAAACACCATATATTTT.

This clonotype was seen a handful of times. The rearrangement links TRBV5-1 to TRBJ2-5; tentatively, D is TRBD2 (6 bases). Germline loops: CDR1 SGHRS, CDR2 YFSETQ. The CDR3 length is 14 residues. Between the trimmed V and J ends, which lost 4 bases and 2 bases, there was a span of 12 bases. The CDR3 reads CASSDGRTQETQYF. CDR3 DNA sequence: TGCGCCAGCAGCGACGGGAGAACTCAAGAGACCCAGTACTTC.

This clonotype has a handful of counts. The chain carries TRBV7-2 and TRBJ2-3; D perhaps matches TRBD1 (6 bases). CDR3 size: 16 residues. V was shortened by 0 bases and J by 11 bases, with 21 bases between the two germline ends. CDR1 is SGHTA, CDR2 FQGNSA, per germline. CDR3 loop: CASSLAHQGRNNEQYF. For the CDR3, the DNA is TGTGCCAGCAGCTTAGCGCACCAGGGGCGAAATAATGAGCAGTATTTT. Full variable domain (missing parts from reference TRBV7-2 and TRBJ2-3): GAGVSQSPSNKVTEKGKDVELRCDPISGHTALYWYRQSLGQGLEFLIYFQGNSAPDKSGLPSDRFSAERTGGSVSTLTIQRTQQEDSAVYLCASSLAHQGRNNEQYFGPGTRLTVL.

The chain uses TRBV18 and TRBJ1-6; D not resolved. V dropped 5 bases and J dropped 8 bases, with 10 bases sitting between them. The CDR3 runs 13 residues. The germline V gene has CDR1 KGHSH and CDR2 LQKENI. CDR3: CASSAQWDSPLHF. The CDR3, as DNA: TGTGCCAGCTCAGCCCAGTGGGATTCACCCCTCCACTTT.

This chain links TRBV12-3 or TRBV12-4 with TRBJ2-3, with D tentatively TRBD2 (5 bases). With 5 bases removed from V and 4 bases from J, the gap between germline ends came to 10 bases. The CDR3 covers 13 residues. The DNA for the CDR3 is TGTGCCAGCAGTCCGGACTCTCCAGATACGCAGTATTTT. Its protein product is CASSPDSPDTQYF.

This clonotype has more than one count but fewer than ten. The chain couples TRBV4-2 to TRBJ2-7; TRBD2 matches at 9 bases. J gave up 2 bases and V 0 bases, and 5 bases lay outside the gene matches. Germline V CDR1 and CDR2: LGHNA, YNFKEQ. The CDR3 is 16 amino acids. The CDR3 coding sequence is TGTGCCAGCAGCCAAGACTTTGGCGGGGGGGCCTACGAGCAGTACTTC. It yields the protein CASSQDFGGGAYEQYF.

The table lists this clonotype with many counts. This chain joins TRBV28 and TRBJ1-6, with D unresolved. The CDR3 extends over 16 amino acids. The V gene lost 2 bases and the J gene lost 0 bases, with 8 bases spanning the gap. Germline V CDR1 and CDR2: MDHEN, SYDVKM. CDR3 bases: TGTGCCAGCAGTTTACCTCTAAGCTCCTATAATTCACCCCTCCACTTT. Translating gives CASSLPLSSYNSPLHF. The full variable domain, with the rest looked up from reference TRBV28 and TRBJ1-6, is DVKVTQSSRYLVKRTGEKVFLECVQDMDHENMFWYRQDPGLGLRLIYFSYDVKMKEKGDIPEGYSVSREKKERFSLILESASTNQTSMYLCASSLPLSSYNSPLHFGNGTRLTVT.

The V and J genes are TRBV6-5 and TRBJ1-1; D not certain. V dropped 0 bases and J dropped 4 bases, with 9 bases sitting between them. Looked up from germline, CDR1 is MNHEY and CDR2 is SVGAGI. This CDR3 is 14 amino acids long. The DNA for the CDR3 is TGTGCCAGCAGTTACTCCCGAGGCAGCACTGAAGCTTTCTTT. Encoded protein: CASSYSRGSTEAFF.

The chain uses TRBV11-2 and TRBJ2-7; maybe TRBD2 (5 bases). V was clipped by 0 bases and J by 3 bases, with 12 bases between them. Looked up from germline, CDR1 is SGHAT and CDR2 is FQNNGV. The CDR3 totals 15 residues. The CDR3 DNA is TGTGCCAGCAGCTTAGATCAACTAGAAATCTACGAGCAGTACTTC. Residues: CASSLDQLEIYEQYF.

This clonotype occurred many times. The chain couples TRBV6-1 to TRBJ2-7; D is uncertain. V gave up 6 bases and J gave up 1 base, with 13 bases separating them. The germline gives CDR1 MNHNS, CDR2 SASEGT. This CDR3 has 14 amino acids. The CDR3 loop is CASSPTATSYEQYF. As DNA, the CDR3 is TGTGCCAGCAGCCCGACGGCCACGTCCTACGAGCAGTACTTC.

In its sample, this clonotype was seen many times. The J gene is TRBJ2-7, the V gene TRBV6-5, with TRBD1 matching 11 bases. Germline lookup yields CDR1 MNHEY and CDR2 SVGAGI. CDR3 size: 14 residues. V was clipped by 8 bases and J by 3 bases; unmatched bases: 6. The chain's CDR3 is CASERDRGFYEQYF. The DNA for the CDR3 is TGTGCCAGCGAAAGGGACAGGGGGTTCTACGAGCAGTACTTC.

This clonotype was seen at least ten times. The chain joins TRBV19 to TRBJ1-3; possibly TRBD1 for D (5 bases). In germline, CDR1 is LNHDA, CDR2 SQIVND (reference sequence). V lost 6 bases, J lost 0 bases, and 9 bases lay in between. There are 14 residues in the CDR3. The CDR3 spells CASSPQDSGNTIYF. DNA of the CDR3: TGTGCCAGTAGCCCACAGGACTCTGGAAACACCATATATTTT. The full variable domain, with the rest looked up from reference TRBV19 and TRBJ1-3, is DGGITQSPKYLFRKEGQNVTLSCEQNLNHDAMYWYRQDPGQGLRLIYYSQIVNDFQKGDIAEGYSVSREKKESFPLTVTSAQKNPTAFYLCASSPQDSGNTIYFGEGSWLTVV.

This clonotype was seen repeatedly, ten times or more. The J gene is TRBJ2-7, the V gene TRBV20-1, with unresolved D. The germline V and J ends were trimmed by 2 bases and 6 bases, with 8 bases remaining between them. Per the germline V gene, CDR1 is DFQATT and CDR2 is SNEGSKA (reference sequence). This CDR3 comprises 11 residues. The CDR3 nucleotides are TGCAGTGCTAGAATGGGTCTCGAGCAGTACTTC. This encodes CSARMGLEQYF.

As for this clonotype: A junction end diverges from the germline sequence, so it may reflect a read error. V usage is TRBV12-3 or TRBV12-4 and J usage is TRBJ1-5; D is unresolved. The CDR3 covers 15 residues. The CDR3 region is CASSFRGLSNQPQRF. The CDR3, as DNA: TGTGCCAGCAGTTTTCGGGGTTTGAGCAATCAGCCCCAGCGTTTT.

This clonotype was seen ten or more times. This chain connects TRBV6-5 to TRBJ2-7; D may be TRBD2 (5 bases). The germline V gene has CDR1 MNHEY and CDR2 SVGAGI. V was cut by 0 bases and J by 7 bases, with 7 bases left in between. This CDR3 contains 12 residues. CDR3 protein: CASSYSEGEQYF. The CDR3 region has the DNA TGTGCCAGCAGTTACTCTGAGGGAGAGCAGTACTTC.

This clonotype was seen at least ten times. The V call is TRBV5-1, the J call TRBJ2-7; TRBD1 might be the D (6 bases). V gave up 4 bases and J gave up 5 bases, with 19 bases separating them. The CDR3 loop spans 15 amino acids. Germline values: CDR1 SGHRS, CDR2 YFSETQ. The CDR3 here is CASSPTQGPPDEQYF. For the CDR3, the DNA is TGCGCCAGCAGCCCTACTCAGGGGCCGCCGGACGAGCAGTACTTC. Supplemented by reference TRBV5-1 and TRBJ2-7, the full variable domain reads KAGVTQTPRYLIKTRGQQVTLSCSPISGHRSVSWYQQTPGQGLQFLFEYFSETQRNKGNFPGRFSGRQFSNSRSEMNVSTLELGDSALYLCASSPTQGPPDEQYFGPGTRLTVT.

For this clonotype: This may be a read error, as it is one base from a much larger clone. The chain uses TRBV5-8 and TRBJ2-2, with 7 bases matching TRBD1. From germline, CDR1 is SGHTS and CDR2 YDEGEE. The CDR3 runs 15 residues. The J segment lost 0 bases and the V segment lost 3 bases, leaving 2 bases of the junction unmatched. The DNA of the CDR3 is TGTGCCAGCAGCTCCGACAGGGCGAACACCGGGGAGCTGTTTTTT. It yields the protein CASSSDRANTGELFF. Combining the CDR3 with reference TRBV5-8 and TRBJ2-2 gives the whole variable domain EAGVTQSPTHLIKTRGQQATLRCSPISGHTSVYWYQQALGLGLQFLLWYDEGEERNRGNFPPRFSGRQFPNYSSELNVNALELEDSALYLCASSSDRANTGELFFGEGSRLTVL.

This clonotype was counted ten times or more. The chain carries TRBV20-1 and TRBJ2-4, with TRBD1 matching 9 bases. Germline V gene data show CDR1 as DFQATT and CDR2 as SNEGSKA (reference sequence). V dropped 2 bases and J dropped 0; count of bases not matched to a gene: 5. The CDR3 has 16 residues. CDR3: CSARHTGGLAKNIQYF. CDR3 bases: TGCAGTGCTAGACATACAGGGGGCCTAGCCAAAAACATTCAGTACTTC.